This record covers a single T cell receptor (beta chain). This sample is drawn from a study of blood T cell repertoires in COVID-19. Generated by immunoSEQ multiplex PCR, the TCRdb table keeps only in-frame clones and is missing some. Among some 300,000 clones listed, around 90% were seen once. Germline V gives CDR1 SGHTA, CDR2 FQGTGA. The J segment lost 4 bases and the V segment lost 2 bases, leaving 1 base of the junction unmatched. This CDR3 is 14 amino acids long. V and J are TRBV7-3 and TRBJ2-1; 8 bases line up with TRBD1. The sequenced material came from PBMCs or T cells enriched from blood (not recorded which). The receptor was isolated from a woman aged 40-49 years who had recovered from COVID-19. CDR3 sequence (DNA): TGTGCCAGCAGCTTACAGGGGGCGTACAATGAGCAGTTCTTC. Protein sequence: CASSLQGAYNEQFF.